This T cell receptor beta chain was found in a study of cytomegalovirus exposure and HLA in healthy donors. TCRdb's table, derived via immunoSEQ multiplex PCR, lists solely in-frame clones and lacks some. Of 150,000 to 200,000 clones listed, 89% are singletons. The germline V gene has CDR1 MDHEN and CDR2 SYDVKM. V gave up 5 bases and J gave up 1 base, with 5 bases separating them. This CDR3 is 12 amino acids long. A few counts support this clone. The chain joins TRBV28 to TRBJ1-2, with D perhaps TRBD1 (5 bases). Sequencing input: PBMCs. The TCR was taken from a man aged 18 to 35 in good health and CMV-seropositive. CDR3 in DNA: TGTGCCAGCAGTGACAGTAACTATGGCTACACCTTC. This codes for CASSDSNYGYTF.